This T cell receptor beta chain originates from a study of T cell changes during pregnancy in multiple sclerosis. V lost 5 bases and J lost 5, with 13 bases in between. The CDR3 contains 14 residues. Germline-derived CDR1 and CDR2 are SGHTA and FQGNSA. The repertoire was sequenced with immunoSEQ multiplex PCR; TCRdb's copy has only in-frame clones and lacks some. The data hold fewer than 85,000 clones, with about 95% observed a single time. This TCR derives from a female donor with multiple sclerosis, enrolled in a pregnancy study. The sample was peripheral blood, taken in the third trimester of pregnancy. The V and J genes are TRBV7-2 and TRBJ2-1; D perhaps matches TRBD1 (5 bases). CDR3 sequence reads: CASSQPDRNNEQFF. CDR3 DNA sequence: TGTGCCAGCAGCCAACCCGACAGAAACAATGAGCAGTTCTTC.